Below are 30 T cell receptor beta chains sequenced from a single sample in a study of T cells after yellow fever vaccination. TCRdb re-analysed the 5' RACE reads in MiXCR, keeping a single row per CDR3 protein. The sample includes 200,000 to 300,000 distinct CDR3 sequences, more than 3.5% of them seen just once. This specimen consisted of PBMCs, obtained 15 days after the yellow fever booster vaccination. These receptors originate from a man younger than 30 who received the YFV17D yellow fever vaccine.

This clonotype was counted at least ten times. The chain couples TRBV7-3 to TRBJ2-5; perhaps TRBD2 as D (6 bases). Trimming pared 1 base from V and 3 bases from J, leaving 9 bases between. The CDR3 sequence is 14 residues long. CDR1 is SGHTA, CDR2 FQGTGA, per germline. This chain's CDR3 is CASSLRGDEETQYF. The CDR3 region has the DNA TGTGCCAGCAGCTTAAGGGGGGATGAAGAGACCCAGTACTTC.

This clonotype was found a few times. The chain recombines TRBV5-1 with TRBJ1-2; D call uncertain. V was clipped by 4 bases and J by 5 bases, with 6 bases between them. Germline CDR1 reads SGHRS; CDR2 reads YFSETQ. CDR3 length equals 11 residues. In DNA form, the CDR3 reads TGCGCCAGCAGCGAATTGTATGGCTACACCTTC. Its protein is CASSELYGYTF.

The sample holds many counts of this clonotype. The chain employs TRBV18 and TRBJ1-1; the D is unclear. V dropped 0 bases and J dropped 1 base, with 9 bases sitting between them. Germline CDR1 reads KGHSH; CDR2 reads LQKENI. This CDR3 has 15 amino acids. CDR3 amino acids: CASSPPNRQNTEAFF. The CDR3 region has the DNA TGTGCCAGCTCACCACCTAACAGACAGAACACTGAAGCTTTCTTT.

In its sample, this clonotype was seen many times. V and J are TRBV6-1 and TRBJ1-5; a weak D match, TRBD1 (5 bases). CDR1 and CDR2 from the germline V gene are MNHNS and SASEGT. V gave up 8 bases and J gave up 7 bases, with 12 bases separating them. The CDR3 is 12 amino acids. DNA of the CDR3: TGTGCCAGCGGGACCTCGGGACAGCCCCAGCATTTT. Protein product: CASGTSGQPQHF.

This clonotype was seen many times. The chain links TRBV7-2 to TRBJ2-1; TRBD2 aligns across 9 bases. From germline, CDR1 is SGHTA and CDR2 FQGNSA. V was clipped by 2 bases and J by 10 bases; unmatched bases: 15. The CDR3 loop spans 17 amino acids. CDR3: CASSLHLSGGPFNEQFF. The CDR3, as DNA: TGTGCCAGCAGCTTACACCTTAGCGGGGGCCCTTTCAACGAGCAGTTCTTC.

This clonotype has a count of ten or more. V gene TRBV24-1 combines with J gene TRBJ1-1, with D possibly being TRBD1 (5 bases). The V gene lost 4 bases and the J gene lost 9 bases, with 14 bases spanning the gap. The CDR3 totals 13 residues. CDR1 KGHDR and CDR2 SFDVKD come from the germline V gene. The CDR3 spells CATSEPGTPKAFF. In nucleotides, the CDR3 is TGTGCCACCAGTGAGCCCGGGACCCCCAAAGCTTTCTTT.

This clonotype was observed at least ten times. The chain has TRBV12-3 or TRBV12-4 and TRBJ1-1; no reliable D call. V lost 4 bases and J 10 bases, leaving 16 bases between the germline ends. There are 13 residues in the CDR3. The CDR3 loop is CASSSPQTQIAFF. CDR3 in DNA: TGTGCCAGCAGTTCCCCCCAAACTCAGATAGCTTTCTTT.

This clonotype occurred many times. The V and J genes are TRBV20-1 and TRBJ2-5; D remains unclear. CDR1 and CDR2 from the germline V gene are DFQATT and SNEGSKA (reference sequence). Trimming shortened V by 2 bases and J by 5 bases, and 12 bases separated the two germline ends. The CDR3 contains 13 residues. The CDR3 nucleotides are TGCAGTGCTAGACTTCTCGTTGGGGAGACCCAGTACTTC. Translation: CSARLLVGETQYF.

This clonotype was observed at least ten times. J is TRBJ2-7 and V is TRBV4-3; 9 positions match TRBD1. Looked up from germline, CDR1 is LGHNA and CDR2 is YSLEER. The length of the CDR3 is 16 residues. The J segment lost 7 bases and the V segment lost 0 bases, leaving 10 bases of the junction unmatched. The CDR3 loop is CASSQDLRTGVWEQYV. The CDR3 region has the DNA TGCGCCAGCAGCCAAGATCTTCGGACAGGGGTTTGGGAGCAGTACGTC.

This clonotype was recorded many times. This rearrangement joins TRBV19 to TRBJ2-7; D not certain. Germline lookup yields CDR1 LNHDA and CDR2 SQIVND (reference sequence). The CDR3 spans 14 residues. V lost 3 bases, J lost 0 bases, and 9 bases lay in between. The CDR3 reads CASSIPAISYEQYF. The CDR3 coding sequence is TGTGCCAGTAGTATCCCTGCTATCTCCTACGAGCAGTACTTC.

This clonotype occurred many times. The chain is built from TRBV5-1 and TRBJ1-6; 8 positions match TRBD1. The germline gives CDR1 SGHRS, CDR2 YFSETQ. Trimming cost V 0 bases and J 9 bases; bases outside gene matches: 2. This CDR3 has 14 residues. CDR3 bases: TGCGCCAGCAGCTTGGGGACAGGGACTTCACCCCTCCACTTT. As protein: CASSLGTGTSPLHF.

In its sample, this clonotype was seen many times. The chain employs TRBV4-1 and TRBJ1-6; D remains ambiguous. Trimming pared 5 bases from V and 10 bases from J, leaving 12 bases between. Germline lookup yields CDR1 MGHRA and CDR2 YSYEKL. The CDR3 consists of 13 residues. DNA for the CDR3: TGCGCCAGCAGCAGCGGTCCAGACTCACCCCTCCACTTT. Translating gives CASSSGPDSPLHF.

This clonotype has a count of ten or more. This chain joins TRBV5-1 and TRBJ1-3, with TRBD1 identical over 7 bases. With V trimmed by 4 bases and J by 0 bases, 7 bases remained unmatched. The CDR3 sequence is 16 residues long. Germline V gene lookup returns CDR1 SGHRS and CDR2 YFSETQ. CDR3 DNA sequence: TGCGCCAGCAGCGTGGGACAGCTTTACTCTGGAAACACCATATATTTT. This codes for CASSVGQLYSGNTIYF. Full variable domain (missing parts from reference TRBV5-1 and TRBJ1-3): KAGVTQTPRYLIKTRGQQVTLSCSPISGHRSVSWYQQTPGQGLQFLFEYFSETQRNKGNFPGRFSGRQFSNSRSEMNVSTLELGDSALYLCASSVGQLYSGNTIYFGEGSWLTVV.

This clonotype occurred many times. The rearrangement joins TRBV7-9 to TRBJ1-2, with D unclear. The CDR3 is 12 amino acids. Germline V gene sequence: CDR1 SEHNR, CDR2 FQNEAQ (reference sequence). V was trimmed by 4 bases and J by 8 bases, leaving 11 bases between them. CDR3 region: CASSSKGVGYTF. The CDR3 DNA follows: TGTGCCAGCAGCTCTAAAGGTGTAGGCTACACCTTC. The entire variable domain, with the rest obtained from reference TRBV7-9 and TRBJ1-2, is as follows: DTGVSQNPRHKITKRGQNVTFRCDPISEHNRLYWYRQTLGQGPEFLTYFQNEAQLEKSRLLSDRFSAERPKGSFSTLEIQRTEQGDSAMYLCASSSKGVGYTFGSGTRLTVV.

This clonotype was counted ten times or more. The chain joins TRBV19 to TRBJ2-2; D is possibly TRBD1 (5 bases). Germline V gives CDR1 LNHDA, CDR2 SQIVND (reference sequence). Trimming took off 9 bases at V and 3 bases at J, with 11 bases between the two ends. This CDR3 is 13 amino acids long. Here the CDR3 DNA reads TGTGCCAGCAGCCTACAGGACACCGGGGAGCTGTTTTTT. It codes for CASSLQDTGELFF. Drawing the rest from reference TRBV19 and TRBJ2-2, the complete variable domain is DGGITQSPKYLFRKEGQNVTLSCEQNLNHDAMYWYRQDPGQGLRLIYYSQIVNDFQKGDIAEGYSVSREKKESFPLTVTSAQKNPTAFYLCASSLQDTGELFFGEGSRLTVL.

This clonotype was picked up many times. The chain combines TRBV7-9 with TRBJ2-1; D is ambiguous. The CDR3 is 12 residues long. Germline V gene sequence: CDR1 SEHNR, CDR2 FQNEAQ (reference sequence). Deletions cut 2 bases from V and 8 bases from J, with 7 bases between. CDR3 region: CASSLFIDEQFF. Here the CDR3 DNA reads TGTGCCAGCAGCTTATTCATCGATGAGCAGTTCTTC.

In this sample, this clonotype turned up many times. The CDR3 reads CASSQDGRYGYTF. The DNA for the CDR3 is TGCGCCAGCAGCCAAGATGGTCGCTATGGCTACACCTTC. The chain has TRBV4-1 and TRBJ1-2; D is unclear. Trimming removed 0 bases from V and 4 bases from J, with 6 bases in between. The CDR3 is 13 amino acids. Germline V CDR1 and CDR2: MGHRA, YSYEKL.

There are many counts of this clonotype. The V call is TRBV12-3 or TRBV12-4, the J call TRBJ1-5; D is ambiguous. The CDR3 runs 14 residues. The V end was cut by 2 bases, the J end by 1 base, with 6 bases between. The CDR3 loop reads CASSLSDSNQPQHF. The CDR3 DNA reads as TGTGCCAGCAGTTTAAGCGACAGCAATCAGCCCCAGCATTTT.

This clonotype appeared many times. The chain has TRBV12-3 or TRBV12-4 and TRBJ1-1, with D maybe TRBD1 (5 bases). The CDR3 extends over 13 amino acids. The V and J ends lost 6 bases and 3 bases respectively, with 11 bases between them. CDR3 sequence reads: CASRAQGDTEAFF. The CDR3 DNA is TGTGCCAGCAGAGCCCAGGGAGACACTGAAGCTTTCTTT.

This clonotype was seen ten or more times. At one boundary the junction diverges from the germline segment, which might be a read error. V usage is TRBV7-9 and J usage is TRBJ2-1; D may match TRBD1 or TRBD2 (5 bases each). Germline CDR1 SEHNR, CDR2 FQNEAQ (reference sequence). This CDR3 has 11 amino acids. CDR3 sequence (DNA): TGTGCCAGCGCGGAGAGGGGACCGGCGGTCTTC. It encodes CASAERGPAVF.

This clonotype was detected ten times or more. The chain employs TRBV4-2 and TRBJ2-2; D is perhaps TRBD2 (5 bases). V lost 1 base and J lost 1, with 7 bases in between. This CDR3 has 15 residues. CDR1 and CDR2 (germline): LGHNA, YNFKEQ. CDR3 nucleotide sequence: TGTGCCAGCAGCCAAGGGAGGCAGAACACCGGGGAGCTGTTTTTT. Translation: CASSQGRQNTGELFF.

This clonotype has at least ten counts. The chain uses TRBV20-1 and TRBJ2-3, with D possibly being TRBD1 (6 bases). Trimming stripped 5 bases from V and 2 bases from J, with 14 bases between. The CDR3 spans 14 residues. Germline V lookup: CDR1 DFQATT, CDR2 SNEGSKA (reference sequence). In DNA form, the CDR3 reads TGCAGTGCTCCTACAGGGATACCCACAGATACGCAGTATTTT. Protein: CSAPTGIPTDTQYF.

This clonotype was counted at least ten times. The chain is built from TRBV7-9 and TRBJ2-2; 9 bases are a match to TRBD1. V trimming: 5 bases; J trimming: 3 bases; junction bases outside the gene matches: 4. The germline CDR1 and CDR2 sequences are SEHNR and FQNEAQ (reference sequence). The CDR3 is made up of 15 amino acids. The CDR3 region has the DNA TGTGCCAGCAGCGGACAGGGGCGCGACACCGGGGAGCTGTTTTTT. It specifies CASSGQGRDTGELFF.

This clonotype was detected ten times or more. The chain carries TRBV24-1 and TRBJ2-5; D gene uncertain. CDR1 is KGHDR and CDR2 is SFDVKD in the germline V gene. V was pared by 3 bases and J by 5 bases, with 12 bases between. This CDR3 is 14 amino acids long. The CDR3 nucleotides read TGTGCCACCAGTGATGGTTTACAGAAGGAGACCCAGTACTTC. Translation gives CATSDGLQKETQYF.

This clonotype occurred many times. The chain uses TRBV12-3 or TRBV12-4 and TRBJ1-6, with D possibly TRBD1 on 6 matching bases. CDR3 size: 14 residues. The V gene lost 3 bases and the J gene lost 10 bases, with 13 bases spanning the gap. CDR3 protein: CASSFEQGGSPLHF. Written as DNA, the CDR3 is TGTGCCAGCAGTTTCGAACAGGGTGGGTCACCCCTCCACTTT.

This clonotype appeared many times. The CDR3 is CASSQGLVGAGYTF. CDR3 DNA: TGTGCCAGCAGCCAAGGGCTCGTAGGGGCTGGCTACACCTTC. V gene TRBV14 combines with J gene TRBJ1-2; D possibly corresponds to TRBD1 (5 bases). V was cut by 1 base and J by 7 bases, with 13 bases left in between. Germline CDR1 SGHDN, CDR2 FVKESK. CDR3 length: 14 residues.

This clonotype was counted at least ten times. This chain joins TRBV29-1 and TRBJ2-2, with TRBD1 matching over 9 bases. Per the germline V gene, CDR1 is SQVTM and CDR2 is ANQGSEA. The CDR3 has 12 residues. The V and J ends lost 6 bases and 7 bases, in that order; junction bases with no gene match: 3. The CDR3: CSVGQGGGELFF. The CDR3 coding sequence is TGCAGCGTGGGACAGGGCGGCGGGGAGCTGTTTTTT.

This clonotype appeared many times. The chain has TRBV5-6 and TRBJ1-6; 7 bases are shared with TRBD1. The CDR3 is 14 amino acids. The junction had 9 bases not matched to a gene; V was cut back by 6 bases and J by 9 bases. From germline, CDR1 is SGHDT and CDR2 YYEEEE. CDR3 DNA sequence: TGTGCCAGCAACGAACAGGGGATCCCTTCACCCCTCCACTTT. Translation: CASNEQGIPSPLHF.

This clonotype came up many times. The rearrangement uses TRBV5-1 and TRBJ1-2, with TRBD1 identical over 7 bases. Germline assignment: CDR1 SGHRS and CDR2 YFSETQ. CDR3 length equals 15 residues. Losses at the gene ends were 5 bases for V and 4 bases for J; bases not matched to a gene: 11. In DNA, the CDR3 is TGCGCCAGCAGAAGTGGGGACAGCACTATCTATGGCTACACCTTC. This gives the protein CASRSGDSTIYGYTF.

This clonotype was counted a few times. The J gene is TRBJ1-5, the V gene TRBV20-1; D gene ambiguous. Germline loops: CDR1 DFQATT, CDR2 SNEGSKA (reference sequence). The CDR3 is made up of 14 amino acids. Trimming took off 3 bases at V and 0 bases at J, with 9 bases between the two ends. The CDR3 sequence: CSASRVDSNQPQHF. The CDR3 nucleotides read TGCAGTGCTAGTAGGGTGGATAGCAATCAGCCCCAGCATTTT.